This TCR beta chain appears in the sequencing data of a study of cytomegalovirus exposure and HLA in healthy donors (dated by TCRdb to 2015 to 2018). Context from the whole study: In an earlier analysis of roughly 590 of the donors, 276 Gb of sequence data and some 100 million unique TCR beta sequences from 180 million or so T cells were reported. An early release that covered 640 HLA-typed donors contained 300 to 350 gigabases of sequencing data and tens of millions of unique TCR sequences. Of the 300 to 500 genotyped donors, over 80% were placed in the genetic ancestry cluster associated with self-reported Caucasian donors. The study aimed to test whether signatures of past pathogen exposure could be identified by cataloging public T cell receptors. The study used immunosequencing to profile the T cell repertoires of some 600 subjects and linked those repertoires to cytomegalovirus serostatus. A separate validation cohort of 100 to 150 different subjects was used in addition to the approximately 610-subject first cohort. To predict cytomegalovirus infection status, the study brought together high-throughput TCR immunosequencing, statistical association of individual TCRs with disease status, and machine learning. In a later analysis, previously published TCR beta repertoires from 550 to 700 donors were re-analyzed and high-resolution HLA genotyping was added so that TCR occurrence patterns could be studied. In the later analysis, no new phenotypic data were used to find candidate immune exposures; instead, reliance was placed on TCR beta sequences and their occurrence across donors. In an earlier analysis of 550 to 700 of the donors, high-throughput TCR beta sequencing was used to judge whether each TCR beta V gene segment behaved as functional or pseudogenic. Donor age, sex, ethnicity and CMV serostatus were compiled together with the repertoire data. Genome-wide SNP genotypes for about 55% of the roughly 670 donors were used in a later genetic analysis, which treated that subset as a discovery cohort. Every repertoire in the discovery cohort had been generated on one and the same sequencing platform. HLA typing included class I and class II loci at four-digit resolution. Typing coverage differed by locus: A, B, C, DRB1 and DQB1 were typed in roughly 620-640 donors, DQA1 in 500 to 550, DPA1 in over 600, and DPB1 in approximately 450. Roughly 5 DR-DQ haplotypes were handled as single units for association and clustering, since linkage in the cohort was strong. On average, over 200,000 unique TCR beta nucleotide sequences were sequenced per donor among 398 genotyped donors of the cohort, with roughly 19% of those sequences being non-productive. Overall study results and their limits: In an earlier analysis of approximately 590 of the donors, most TCR beta V segments appeared in productive rearrangements about 87% or about 30% of the time, broadly matching IMGT annotations. This cohort had only TCR beta chains sequenced, and the lack of alpha or paired-chain data limited which features could be detected. In a later analysis, HLA-associated TCR beta chains showed more clonal expansion and lower generation probabilities than non-associated chains that were equally common. According to a later analysis, parvovirus B19, influenza, CMV and Epstein-Barr virus appeared linked to several top co-occurrence clusters. CMV serostatus was the only immune exposure information available for the cohort. In the study, around 160 TCR beta chains were listed as associated with cytomegalovirus. Linkage disequilibrium might explain the correlated functional status among segregating V segments, but an unknown experimental factor could not be ruled out. Most CMV-associated TCR beta chains appeared to be HLA-restricted in a later analysis, and the HLA associations seemed to be driven largely by CMV exposure. Sequencing depth was assumed to be roughly uniform across donors in the presence/absence analyses, though that assumption may not hold. An association between a missense DCLRE1C variant and V-gene and J-gene trimming of TCR beta chains was found in a later genetic analysis and replicated in an independent cohort. Because counts were too low, roughly 16 rarely observed V segments, including chromosome 9 orphons, were excluded from the earlier analysis of around 590 of the donors. Compared with the roughly 670-donor mean, donors in an Asian-associated ancestry cluster had fewer N-insertions in productive TCRs, according to a later genetic analysis. The 87-base-pair reads could not distinguish some IMGT-functional V segments, including TRBV6-2 and TRBV6-3, so those segments were excluded. A cluster of highly shared sequence variants was judged likely to be a technical artifact of the sequencing pipeline. A few of the identified cytomegalovirus-associated TCR beta chains were confirmed in vitro to be specific for cytomegalovirus antigens. A further reported finding was that TCR beta sequences accurately predicted the HLA-A and HLA-B alleles for most subjects in the first cohort. Across donors, most TCR sequences were observed very rarely, whereas some public TCRs were present in many individuals. The authors suggested that the approach could potentially be extended to other disease states and immunological phenotypes. In a later analysis, the rate of TCR association differed among HLA loci, with DRB1 alleles having the most associated TCRs and HLA-C alleles having the fewest. Cytomegalovirus status was reported to be diagnosed by the classifier with high specificity and sensitivity in both the original and validation cohorts. Because HLA typing was unavailable for some donors at each locus, only the typed subset was used in association tests. Specific HLA alleles were associated with 18,000 or so TCR beta sequences at a false discovery rate of 0.05 in a later analysis. Assigning TCR associations to individual alleles was difficult when HLA alleles, especially DR and DQ, strongly co-occurred.

The library was produced with the immunoSEQ multiplex PCR assay. A mixture of 60 forward primers for TCR Vbeta segments and 13 reverse primers for TCR Jbeta segments was used in the multiplex PCR. The CDR3 region of rearranged TCR beta genes was amplified from genomic DNA with a multiplex PCR assay. On the Illumina HiSeq System, the amplified TCR beta libraries were sequenced as 87-base-pair reads. On the authors' methods: A later analysis counted about 80 million unique TCR beta chains across the 550 to 750 repertoires, and 10 million to 12 million of these chains were shared by at least two donors. A nearest-neighbor algorithm error-corrected the raw reads and collapsed the reads into unique sequences, merging closely related sequences to remove PCR and sequencing errors. Alignment of CDR3 sequences to IMGT reference sequences was used to assign V, D and J gene segments. For a sequence to be retained, a match of at least six nucleotides was required to both a V gene segment and a J gene segment. Rearrangements were classified as productive when the CDR3 lacked stop codons and remained in frame with V and J, and all other rearrangements were classified as non-productive. Following IMGT convention, CDR3 was defined as the stretch from the second conserved V-encoded cysteine up to the conserved J-encoded phenylalanine. Sequences without an unambiguous match to a single V gene segment were excluded from the earlier analysis of several hundred of the donors. In an earlier analysis of 450 to 750 of the donors, a V segment was called functional when productive rearrangements were above 56.7%, and segregating when the standard deviation between donors exceeded 5%. To diagnose cytomegalovirus status from the catalog of TCR beta chain sequences, a statistical classification framework was built. In a later analysis, TCR nucleotide sequences were compared against IMGT/GENE-DB human TR gene sequences so that V and J genes could be assigned. The TCRdist pipeline was used in a later analysis to assign CDR3 sequences and most-parsimonious VDJ recombination scenarios. In a later analysis, each TCR beta chain was defined by its CDR3 amino acid sequence together with its V-gene family, and reads lacking a unique V-gene family were excluded. As a way to deal with suspected cross-contamination and a sequencing artifact, a later analysis dropped 500 to 700 nucleotide sequences that were highly shared and had low generation probability. A later analysis calculated a clonal expansion index for each public chain from normalized within-repertoire ranks of inferred template counts. A later analysis computed generation probabilities with a VDJ recombination model fitted to out-of-frame rearrangements, and checked the results against IGoR. In a later analysis, hypergeometric tests were used to score TCR-TCR, TCR-HLA and TCR-CMV co-occurrence, with a repertoire-size bias correction applied to TCR pairs. False discovery rates were estimated in a later analysis by permuting HLA or CMV assignments 20 times. A later analysis grouped co-occurring TCRs with DBSCAN, adding TCRdist sequence similarity when clustering within HLA-allele-positive subsets. For co-occurrence clustering, repertoires with fewer than 30,000 or more than 120,000 public chains were excluded, along with 5 or 6 repertoires with anomalous nucleotide sharing. TCRdb provides this immuneACCESS table in a form limited to in-frame rearrangements. Some clones are lacking; in checked studies, under half of them reflect an unresolved V gene, and why the rest are absent is not known. V and J calls and clone size are copied from that table; D and trimming were computed from the DNA. This sample holds 50,000 to 75,000 clones; about four fifths were observed only once. The top ten clones comprise roughly 3.9% of the sample.

About this clone itself: No antigen is known for it. Base quality data are lacking; no much larger clone is found one base away.

As encoded in the germline V gene (reference sequence), CDR1 is MNHEY while CDR2 is SMNVEV. The CDR3, from cysteine to phenylalanine, totals 14 residues. This entry keeps only the CDR3 DNA: 42 bases, framed from base 1. V is cut by 3 bases and J by 5 bases, and the space between the germline ends is 14 bases. In total, about 650 healthy bone marrow donors made up the cohort. All cohort members were sampled while nominally healthy, although unrecorded immune exposures were likely present. The donor was CMV seronegative and belonged to the group of 380 or so seronegative cohort members. A peripheral blood sample was collected from each donor, and TCR beta sequencing was performed on peripheral blood mononuclear cells. The Qiagen DNeasy Blood Extraction Kit was used to extract genomic DNA from the blood cell samples.

The sequenced sample was PBMCs. The chain links TRBV27 with TRBJ2-7; tentative D gene TRBD1, with 5 bases matching. This clonotype was sampled from a middle-aged woman in good health and CMV-seronegative. The CDR3 in this case is CASSFQGRPNEQYF. The sequenced DNA is TGTGCCAGCAGTTTTCAGGGAAGGCCTAACGAGCAGTACTTC.